This TCR beta chain originates from a study of OX40 agonist ivuxolimab in advanced cancers. This CDR3 region has 15 residues. The germline V gene encodes CDR1 SGHDN and CDR2 FVKESK. V dropped 1 base and J dropped 2; count of bases not matched to a gene: 4. Using immunoSEQ multiplex PCR, the repertoire was profiled, and TCRdb retains in-frame clones only, with some absent. The sample includes tens of thousands of clones, approximately 85% of them seen just once. Source: CD4+ or CD8+ T cells sorted from blood, taken in a trial of the OX40 agonist ivuxolimab. The receptor was isolated from an adult with an advanced solid tumor such as melanoma, head and neck, liver or kidney cancer. The chain uses TRBV14 and TRBJ2-7; 8 nucleotides line up with TRBD2. The CDR3 DNA reads TGTGCCAGCAGCCAAGTTAGGACTAGCCCCTACGAGCAGTACTTC. It specifies CASSQVRTSPYEQYF.